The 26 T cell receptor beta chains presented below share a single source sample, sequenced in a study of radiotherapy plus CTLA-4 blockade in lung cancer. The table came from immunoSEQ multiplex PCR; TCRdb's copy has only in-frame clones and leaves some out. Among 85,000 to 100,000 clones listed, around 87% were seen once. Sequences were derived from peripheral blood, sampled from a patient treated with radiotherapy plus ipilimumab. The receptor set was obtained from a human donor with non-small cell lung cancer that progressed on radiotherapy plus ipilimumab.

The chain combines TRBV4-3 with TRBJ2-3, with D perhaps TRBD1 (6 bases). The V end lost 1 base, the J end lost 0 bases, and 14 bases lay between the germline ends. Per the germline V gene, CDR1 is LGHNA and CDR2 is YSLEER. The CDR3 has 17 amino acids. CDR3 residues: CASSQGNTGYSTDTQYF. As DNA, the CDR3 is TGCGCCAGCAGCCAAGGAAATACAGGGTATAGCACAGATACGCAGTATTTT.

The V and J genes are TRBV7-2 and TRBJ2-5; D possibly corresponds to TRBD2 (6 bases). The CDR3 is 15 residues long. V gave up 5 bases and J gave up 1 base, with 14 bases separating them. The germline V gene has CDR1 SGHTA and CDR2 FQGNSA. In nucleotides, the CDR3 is TGTGCCAGCAGCCCAGGCCCTAGCGCCCAAGAGACCCAGTACTTC. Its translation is CASSPGPSAQETQYF. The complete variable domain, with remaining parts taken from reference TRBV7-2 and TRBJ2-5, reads GAGVSQSPSNKVTEKGKDVELRCDPISGHTALYWYRQSLGQGLEFLIYFQGNSAPDKSGLPSDRFSAERTGGSVSTLTIQRTQQEDSAVYLCASSPGPSAQETQYFGPGTRLLVL.

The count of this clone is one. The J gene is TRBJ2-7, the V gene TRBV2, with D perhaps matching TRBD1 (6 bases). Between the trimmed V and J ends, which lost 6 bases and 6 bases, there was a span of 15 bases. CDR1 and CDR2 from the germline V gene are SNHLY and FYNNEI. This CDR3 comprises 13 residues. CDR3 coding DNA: TGTGCCAGCAGCCAAAAACAGGGTGGCGAGCAGTACTTC. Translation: CASSQKQGGEQYF.

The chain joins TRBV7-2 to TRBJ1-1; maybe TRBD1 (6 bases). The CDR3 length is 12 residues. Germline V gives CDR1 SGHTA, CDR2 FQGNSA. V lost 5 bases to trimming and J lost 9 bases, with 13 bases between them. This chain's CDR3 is CASSQGQLKAFF. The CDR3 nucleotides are TGTGCCAGCAGCCAAGGACAGCTTAAAGCTTTCTTT.

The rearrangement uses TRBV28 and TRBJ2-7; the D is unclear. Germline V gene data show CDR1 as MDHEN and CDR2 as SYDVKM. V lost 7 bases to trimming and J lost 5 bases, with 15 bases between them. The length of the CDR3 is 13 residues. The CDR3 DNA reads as TGTGCCAGCATCACCAGTGGATTCAACGAGCAGTACTTC. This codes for CASITSGFNEQYF.

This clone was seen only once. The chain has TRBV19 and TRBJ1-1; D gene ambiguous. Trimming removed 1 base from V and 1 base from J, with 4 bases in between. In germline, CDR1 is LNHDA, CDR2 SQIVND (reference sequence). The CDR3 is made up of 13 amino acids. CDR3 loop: CASSIAQNTEAFF. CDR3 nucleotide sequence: TGTGCCAGTAGTATAGCCCAGAACACTGAAGCTTTCTTT.

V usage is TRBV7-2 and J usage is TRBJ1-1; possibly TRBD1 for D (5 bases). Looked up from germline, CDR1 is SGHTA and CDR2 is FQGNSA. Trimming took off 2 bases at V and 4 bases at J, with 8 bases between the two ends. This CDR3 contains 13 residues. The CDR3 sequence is CASSLQGFTEAFF. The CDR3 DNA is TGTGCCAGCAGCTTACAGGGCTTCACTGAAGCTTTCTTT.

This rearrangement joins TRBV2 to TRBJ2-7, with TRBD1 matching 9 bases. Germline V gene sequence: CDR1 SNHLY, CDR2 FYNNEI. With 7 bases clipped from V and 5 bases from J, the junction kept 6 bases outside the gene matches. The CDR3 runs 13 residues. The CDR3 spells CASTKDRGDEQYF. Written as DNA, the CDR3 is TGTGCCAGCACTAAGGACAGGGGCGACGAGCAGTACTTC.

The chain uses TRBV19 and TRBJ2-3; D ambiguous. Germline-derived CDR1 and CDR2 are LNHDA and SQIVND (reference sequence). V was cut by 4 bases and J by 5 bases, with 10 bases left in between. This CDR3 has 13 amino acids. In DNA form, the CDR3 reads TGTGCCAGTAGTACCGCGAGGAGAGATACGCAGTATTTT. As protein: CASSTARRDTQYF.

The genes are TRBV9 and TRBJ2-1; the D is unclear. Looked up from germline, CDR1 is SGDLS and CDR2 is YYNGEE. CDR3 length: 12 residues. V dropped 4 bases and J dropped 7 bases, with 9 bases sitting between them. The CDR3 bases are TGTGCCAGCAGCCCGAGCGAGAATGAGCAGTTCTTC. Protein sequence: CASSPSENEQFF.

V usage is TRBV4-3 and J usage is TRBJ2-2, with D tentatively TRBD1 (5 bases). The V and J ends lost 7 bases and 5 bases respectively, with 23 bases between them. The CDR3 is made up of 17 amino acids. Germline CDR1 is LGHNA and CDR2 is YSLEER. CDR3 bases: TGCGCCAGCAAACCGACTTTCGACAGTGGAATGACCGGGGAGCTGTTTTTT. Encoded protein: CASKPTFDSGMTGELFF.

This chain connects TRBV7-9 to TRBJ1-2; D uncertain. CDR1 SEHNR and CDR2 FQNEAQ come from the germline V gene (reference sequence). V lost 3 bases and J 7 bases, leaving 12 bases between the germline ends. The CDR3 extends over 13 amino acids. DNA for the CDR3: TGTGCCAGCAGCTTCTCCTTAGGCTCTGGCTACACCTTC. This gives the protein CASSFSLGSGYTF.

The CDR3 DNA is TGTGCCAGCAGCCGAGGGACTAGCGGCTACGAGCAGTACTTC. This codes for CASSRGTSGYEQYF. The chain couples TRBV7-2 to TRBJ2-7; 11 positions match TRBD2. V gave up 5 bases and J gave up 3 bases; unmatched junction bases: 3. Germline lookup yields CDR1 SGHTA and CDR2 FQGNSA. The length of the CDR3 is 14 residues. The full variable domain, in which reference TRBV7-2 and TRBJ2-7 provide the parts outside the CDR3, is GAGVSQSPSNKVTEKGKDVELRCDPISGHTALYWYRQSLGQGLEFLIYFQGNSAPDKSGLPSDRFSAERTGGSVSTLTIQRTQQEDSAVYLCASSRGTSGYEQYFGPGTRLTVT.

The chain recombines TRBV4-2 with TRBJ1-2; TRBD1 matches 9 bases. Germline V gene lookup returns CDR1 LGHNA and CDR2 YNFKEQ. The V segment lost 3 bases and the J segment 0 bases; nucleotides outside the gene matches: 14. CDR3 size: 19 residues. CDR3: CASSQDDRGWGGSNYGYTF. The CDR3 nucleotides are TGTGCCAGCAGCCAGGATGACAGGGGGTGGGGGGGATCTAACTATGGCTACACCTTC.

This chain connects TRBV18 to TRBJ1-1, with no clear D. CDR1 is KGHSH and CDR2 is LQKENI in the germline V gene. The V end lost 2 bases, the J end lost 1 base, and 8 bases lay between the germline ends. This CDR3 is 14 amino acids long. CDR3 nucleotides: TGTGCCAGCTCACCAGGGCACCAGAACACTGAAGCTTTCTTT. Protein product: CASSPGHQNTEAFF.

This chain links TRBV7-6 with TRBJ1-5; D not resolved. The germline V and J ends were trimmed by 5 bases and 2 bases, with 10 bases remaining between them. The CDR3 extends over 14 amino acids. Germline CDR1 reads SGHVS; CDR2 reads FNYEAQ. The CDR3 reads CASSPGERNQPQHF. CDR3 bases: TGTGCCAGCAGCCCCGGGGAGCGCAATCAGCCCCAGCATTTT.

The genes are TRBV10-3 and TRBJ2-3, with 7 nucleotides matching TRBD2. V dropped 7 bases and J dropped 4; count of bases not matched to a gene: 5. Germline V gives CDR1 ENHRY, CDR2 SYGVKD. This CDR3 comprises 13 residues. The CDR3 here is CAIMGGVSDTQYF. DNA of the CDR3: TGTGCCATCATGGGGGGGGTGTCAGATACGCAGTATTTT.

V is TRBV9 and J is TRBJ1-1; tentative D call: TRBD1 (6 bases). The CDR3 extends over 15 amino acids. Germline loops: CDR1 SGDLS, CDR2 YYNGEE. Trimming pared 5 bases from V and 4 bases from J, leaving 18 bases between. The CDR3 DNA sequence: TGTGCCAGCAGTCTTGTACAGGGTGTAGGCACTGAAGCTTTCTTT. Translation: CASSLVQGVGTEAFF.

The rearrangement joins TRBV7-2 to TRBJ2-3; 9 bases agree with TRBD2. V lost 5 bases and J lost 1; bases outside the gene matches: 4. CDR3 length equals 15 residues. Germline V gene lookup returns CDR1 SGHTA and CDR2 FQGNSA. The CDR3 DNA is TGTGCCAGCAGCGCGGGGGGGCCGGGCACAGATACGCAGTATTTT. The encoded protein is CASSAGGPGTDTQYF.

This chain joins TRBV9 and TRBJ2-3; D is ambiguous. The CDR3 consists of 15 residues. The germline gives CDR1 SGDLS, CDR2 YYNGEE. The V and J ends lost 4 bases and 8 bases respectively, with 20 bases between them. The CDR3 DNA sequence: TGTGCCAGCAGCCCCGCTCAATTCGGCCCGGGTACGCAGTATTTT. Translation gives CASSPAQFGPGTQYF. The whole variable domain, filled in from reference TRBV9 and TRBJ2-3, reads DSGVTQTPKHLITATGQRVTLRCSPRSGDLSVYWYQQSLDQGLQFLIQYYNGEERAKGNILERFSAQQFPDLHSELNLSSLELGDSALYFCASSPAQFGPGTQYFGPGTRLTVL.

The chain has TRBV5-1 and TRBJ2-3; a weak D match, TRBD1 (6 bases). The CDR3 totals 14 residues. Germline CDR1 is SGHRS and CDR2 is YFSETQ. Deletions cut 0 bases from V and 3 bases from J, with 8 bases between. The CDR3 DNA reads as TGCGCCAGCAGCTTGGACAGGGCGACAGATACGCAGTATTTT. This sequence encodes CASSLDRATDTQYF.

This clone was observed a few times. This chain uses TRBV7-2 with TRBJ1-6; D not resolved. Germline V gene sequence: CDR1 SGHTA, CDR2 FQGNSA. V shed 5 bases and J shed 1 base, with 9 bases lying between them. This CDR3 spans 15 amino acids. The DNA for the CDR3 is TGTGCCAGCAGCCCCCGGTTGTCCTATAATTCACCCCTCCACTTT. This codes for CASSPRLSYNSPLHF.

This CDR3 reads CASSQEGVGIYEQYF. In DNA, the CDR3 is TGCGCCAGCAGCCAAGAGGGGGTCGGAATCTACGAGCAGTACTTC. The chain couples TRBV4-3 to TRBJ2-7; D is possibly TRBD1 or TRBD2 (5 bases each). In germline, CDR1 is LGHNA, CDR2 YSLEER. The CDR3 covers 15 residues. Trimming took off 0 bases at V and 3 bases at J, with 12 bases between the two ends.

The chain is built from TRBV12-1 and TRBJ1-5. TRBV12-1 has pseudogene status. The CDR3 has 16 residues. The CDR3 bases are TGTGCCAGCAGCTTTGCGGCAGGGGAGGGAGAGCAGCCCCAGCATTTT. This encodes CASSFAAGEGEQPQHF.

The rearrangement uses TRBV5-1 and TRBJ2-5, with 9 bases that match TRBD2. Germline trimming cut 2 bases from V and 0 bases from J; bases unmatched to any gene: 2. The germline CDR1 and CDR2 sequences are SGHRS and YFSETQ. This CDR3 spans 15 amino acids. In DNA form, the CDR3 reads TGCGCCAGCAGCTTTAGCGGGGGTTACCAAGAGACCCAGTACTTC. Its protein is CASSFSGGYQETQYF.

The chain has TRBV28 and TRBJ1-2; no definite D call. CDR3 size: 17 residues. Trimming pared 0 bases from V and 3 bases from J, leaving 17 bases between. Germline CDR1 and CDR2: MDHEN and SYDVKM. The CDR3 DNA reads TGTGCCAGCAGTTTATGGGCTATGGCACAGCTTGACTATGGCTACACCTTC. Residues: CASSLWAMAQLDYGYTF.